The 15 T cell receptor beta chains presented below share a single source sample, sequenced in a study of beta chain features in type 1 diabetes. Study results and caveats: When Type 1 diabetes patients were examined, their TCRB CDR3s proved moderately but significantly shorter in all four CD4+ subsets.

Every bit of the isolated RNA underwent reverse transcription, so sequencing read expressed TCRB transcripts. Generated by immunoSEQ multiplex PCR, the TCRdb table keeps only in-frame clones and is missing some. The sample shows some 150,000 clones, approximately 9.1% of them seen only once. These receptors are not linked to any known antigen. Sequences were obtained from central memory CD4+ T cells from blood. These receptors originate from a woman in her thirties with type 1 diabetes.

The sample holds a few counts of this clone. The chain couples TRBV28 to TRBJ1-2; D not certain. Germline-derived CDR1 and CDR2 are MDHEN and SYDVKM. Trimming pared 8 bases from V and 6 bases from J, leaving 16 bases between. CDR3 length: 13 residues. The CDR3 loop reads CASRQTLEDGYTF. CDR3 DNA sequence: TGTGCCAGCCGCCAGACCCTTGAGGATGGCTACACCTTC.

In its sample, this clone was seen a few times. The chain recombines TRBV7-3 with TRBJ2-1; 8 nucleotides align to TRBD2. The CDR3 consists of 15 residues. Trimming took 5 bases from V and 6 from J; bases not matched to a gene: 9. Germline CDR1 reads SGHTA; CDR2 reads FQGTGA. CDR3 in DNA: TGTGCCAGCAGCCAACTTAACGGGAGGGCCAATGAGCAGTTCTTC. This sequence encodes CASSQLNGRANEQFF.

The rearrangement joins TRBV4-1 to TRBJ1-4; D is uncertain. V was clipped by 0 bases and J by 10 bases, with 9 bases between them. The germline gives CDR1 MGHRA, CDR2 YSYEKL. This CDR3 contains 13 residues. For the CDR3, the DNA is TGCGCCAGCAGCCAAGATCTTTCCCCAAAACTGTTTTTT. It translates to CASSQDLSPKLFF.

This clone came up a few times. The chain is built from TRBV30 and TRBJ2-1, with 7 bases fitting TRBD2. The ends lost 4 bases at V and 9 bases at J; junction bases unmatched: 3. The V gene's germline CDR1 is GTSNPN and CDR2 SVGIG (reference sequence). This CDR3 has 11 residues. CDR3 residues: CAWTTSVEQFF. DNA of the CDR3: TGTGCCTGGACCACTAGCGTTGAGCAGTTCTTC.

This chain joins TRBV15 and TRBJ1-3; D gene ambiguous. With 3 bases removed from V and 0 bases from J, the gap between germline ends came to 6 bases. This CDR3 contains 14 residues. CDR1 is LNHNV and CDR2 is YYDKDF in the germline V gene (reference sequence). As DNA, the CDR3 is TGTGCCACCAGCAGTAGGAGCTCTGGAAACACCATATATTTT. Amino acids: CATSSRSSGNTIYF.

V gene TRBV16 combines with J gene TRBJ1-4; D gene uncertain. CDR1 KGHSY and CDR2 FQNENV come from the germline V gene. Trimming removed 6 bases from V and 0 bases from J, with 11 bases in between. There are 15 residues in the CDR3. In DNA, the CDR3 is TGTGCCAGCAGGCCTACCGTTGCAACTAATGAAAAACTGTTTTTT. It is translated as CASRPTVATNEKLFF.

CDR3 DNA: TGTGCCAGCAGCTCAGTCTTAGCCAGAGACTACGAGCAGTACTTC. It translates to CASSSVLARDYEQYF. V gene TRBV7-9 combines with J gene TRBJ2-7; no definite D call. The CDR3 is 15 amino acids. Germline V gene lookup returns CDR1 SEHNR and CDR2 FQNEAQ (reference sequence). Trimming stripped 4 bases from V and 3 bases from J, with 16 bases between.

This clone was counted only a few times. V gene TRBV7-2 combines with J gene TRBJ2-1; 8 bases are a match to TRBD2. Germline CDR1 and CDR2: SGHTA and FQGNSA. The V gene end was trimmed by 4 bases and the J gene end by 7 bases; junction bases not matched to a gene: 6. The CDR3 covers 14 residues. This chain's CDR3 is CASSSLRGGNEQFF. The DNA for the CDR3 is TGTGCCAGCAGCTCCCTCCGCGGGGGGAATGAGCAGTTCTTC.

The V and J genes are TRBV4-1 and TRBJ1-2; D possibly corresponds to TRBD1 (5 bases). The CDR3 totals 17 residues. Trimming took 0 bases from V and 0 from J, leaving 14 bases between them. CDR1 and CDR2 (germline): MGHRA, YSYEKL. For the CDR3, the DNA is TGCGCCAGCAGCCAAGATGCCGGACAACGAGCTAACTATGGCTACACCTTC. Protein: CASSQDAGQRANYGYTF.

This clone was seen ten or more times. The chain combines TRBV9 with TRBJ2-5; possibly TRBD2 for D (5 bases). Germline CDR1 and CDR2: SGDLS and YYNGEE. V was cut by 3 bases and J by 5 bases, with 5 bases left in between. The CDR3 has 11 amino acids. CDR3 bases: TGTGCCAGCAGCGGAGGGGAGACCCAGTACTTC. Its translation: CASSGGETQYF.

This clone was observed a few times. This chain uses TRBV19 with TRBJ1-2; D unresolved. The CDR3 runs 13 residues. The V gene's germline CDR1 is LNHDA and CDR2 SQIVND (reference sequence). The ends were cut back, 1 base at V and 4 bases at J, with 7 bases in the middle. The CDR3 sequence: CASSIGEGYGYTF. The DNA of the CDR3 is TGTGCCAGTAGTATAGGCGAGGGCTATGGCTACACCTTC.

V gene TRBV5-1 combines with J gene TRBJ2-5; 10 bases are a match to TRBD2. CDR1 is SGHRS, CDR2 YFSETQ, per germline. This CDR3 has 16 residues. Losses at the gene ends were 6 bases for V and 5 bases for J; bases not matched to a gene: 13. In nucleotides, the CDR3 is TGCGCCAGCAAGAAAGGTACTAGCGGGAACTGGGAGACCCAGTACTTC. Translated: CASKKGTSGNWETQYF.

The V gene is TRBV15, the J gene TRBJ2-1; 9 positions match TRBD2. Unmatched junction bases numbered 10, after V lost 0 bases and J lost 4 bases. Looked up from germline, CDR1 is LNHNV and CDR2 is YYDKDF (reference sequence). The CDR3 is made up of 18 amino acids. The chain's CDR3 is CATSRESGDLAGYNEQFF. CDR3 bases: TGTGCCACCAGCAGAGAATCAGGGGACCTAGCGGGATACAATGAGCAGTTCTTC. Complete variable domain (other parts from reference TRBV15 and TRBJ2-1): DAMVIQNPRYQVTQFGKPVTLSCSQTLNHNVMYWYQQKSSQAPKLLFHYYDKDFNNEADTPDNFQSRRPNTSFCFLDIRSPGLGDTAMYLCATSRESGDLAGYNEQFFGPGTRLTVL.

The gene calls are TRBV7-9 and TRBJ1-5, with 9 bases matching TRBD1. CDR3 length: 15 residues. CDR1 and CDR2 from the germline V gene are SEHNR and FQNEAQ (reference sequence). V was clipped by 6 bases and J by 3 bases; unmatched bases: 6. The DNA for the CDR3 is TGTGCCAGCAGTGGGGACAGGGTATACAATCAGCCCCAGCATTTT. Amino acid sequence: CASSGDRVYNQPQHF. The full variable domain, rest sourced from reference TRBV7-9 and TRBJ1-5, is DTGVSQNPRHKITKRGQNVTFRCDPISEHNRLYWYRQTLGQGPEFLTYFQNEAQLEKSRLLSDRFSAERPKGSFSTLEIQRTEQGDSAMYLCASSGDRVYNQPQHFGDGTRLSIL.

This clone was recorded a few times. The chain couples TRBV28 to TRBJ1-2, with 9 bases fitting TRBD1. The CDR3 is 14 amino acids. Germline CDR1 MDHEN, CDR2 SYDVKM. Trimming took 3 bases from V and 7 from J; bases not matched to a gene: 6. The CDR3 loop is CASSLQGQGRGYTF. CDR3 coding DNA: TGTGCCAGCAGTTTGCAGGGACAGGGACGTGGCTACACCTTC.